Below are 5 T cell receptor beta chains sequenced from a single sample in a study of cytomegalovirus exposure and HLA in healthy donors. Use of 60 Vbeta and 13 Jbeta primers characterized the PCR. The method was immunoSEQ multiplex PCR; TCRdb's version includes in-frame clones alone and lacks a portion of them. The data contain some 130,000 clones, roughly three quarters of them seen just once; the ten biggest clones take up 2% to 2.5%. Material for sequencing was PBMCs. These receptor sequences come from a man aged 25 to 40 in good health and CMV-seronegative.

This clone appeared a few times. This chain joins TRBV27 and TRBJ1-4; D is possibly TRBD1 (6 bases). V was trimmed by 8 bases and J by 9 bases, leaving 19 bases between them. The CDR3 covers 14 residues. Germline CDR1 reads MNHEY; CDR2 reads SMNVEV (reference sequence). CDR3 nucleotide sequence: TGTGCCAGCGGACAGCTCCTCTCGGGGAAAAAACTGTTTTTT. Residues: CASGQLLSGKKLFF.

This chain connects TRBV14 to TRBJ2-1, with 7 bases matching TRBD1. Trimming removed 2 bases from V and 2 bases from J; junction bases left unmatched: 3. The germline V gene has CDR1 SGHDN and CDR2 FVKESK. The CDR3 is made up of 15 amino acids. The CDR3 nucleotides read TGTGCCAGCAGCCAACCGACAGGGACCTACAATGAGCAGTTCTTC. Its protein product is CASSQPTGTYNEQFF.

The V call is TRBV6-1, the J call TRBJ2-3, with D possibly matching TRBD2 (5 bases). Germline assignment: CDR1 MNHNS and CDR2 SASEGT. The CDR3 spans 12 residues. V dropped 5 bases and J dropped 6 bases, with 9 bases sitting between them. The CDR3, as DNA: TGTGCCAGCAGTTTTCCGGGGGATACGCAGTATTTT. Translated: CASSFPGDTQYF.

This clone was counted a single time. V is TRBV2 and J is TRBJ2-7; no reliable D call. This CDR3 region has 15 residues. Looked up from germline, CDR1 is SNHLY and CDR2 is FYNNEI. Trimming pared 6 bases from V and 0 bases from J, leaving 15 bases between. The CDR3 reads CASSRTVFFSYEQYF. The CDR3 region has the DNA TGTGCCAGCAGCCGTACAGTATTCTTCTCCTACGAGCAGTACTTC.

Comment on this clone: Different DNA sequences within this sample yield the same CDR3. The chain joins TRBV7-2 to TRBJ2-1, with unresolved D. With 2 bases removed from V and 5 bases from J, the gap between germline ends came to 4 bases. The CDR3 sequence is 12 residues long. Germline CDR1 SGHTA, CDR2 FQGNSA. The CDR3 loop is CASSLFNNEQFF. The CDR3 DNA reads TGTGCCAGCAGCTTATTTAACAATGAGCAGTTCTTC.